These T cell receptor beta chains were read from a single sample in a study of cytomegalovirus exposure and HLA in healthy donors. Generated by immunoSEQ multiplex PCR, the TCRdb table keeps only in-frame clones and is missing some. The profile covers approximately 150,000 clones, with 87% appearing a single time and approximately 1.5% taken by the ten largest. The sequencing input was PBMCs. All receptors derive from a young woman in good health and CMV-seronegative. Both conserved end residues are part of each CDR3. A D gene is named only where the DNA matches it firmly. The listing skips clone size in some rows; elsewhere it reads once, few, many or a size class.

clone size,J gene,V gene,D gene,CDR3 protein,CDR3 DNA
few,TRBJ1-5,TRBV5-6,.,CASSFENSNQPQHF,TGTGCCAGCAGCTTCGAGAATAGCAATCAGCCCCAGCATTTT
.,TRBJ1-2,TRBV19,.,CASSIIQGPRANYGYTF,TGTGCCAGTAGTATTATTCAGGGGCCGCGAGCTAACTATGGCTACACCTTC
.,TRBJ2-5,TRBV4-2,TRBD2,CASSQDPGTSGEETQYF,TGTGCCAGCAGCCAAGATCCCGGGACTAGCGGGGAAGAGACCCAGTACTTC
.,TRBJ1-6,TRBV7-9,.,CAIAHDSYNSPLHF,TGTGCCATCGCCCATGACAGCTATAATTCACCCCTCCACTTT
.,TRBJ2-7,TRBV11-2,TRBD1,CASSLVFGQGPHEQYF,TGTGCCAGCAGCTTAGTCTTCGGACAGGGTCCCCACGAGCAGTACTTC
.,TRBJ2-7,TRBV5-6,TRBD1,CASSWDSAFYEQYF,TGTGCCAGCAGCTGGGACAGTGCCTTTTACGAGCAGTACTTC
few,TRBJ1-1,TRBV29-1,TRBD1,CSIGQGNTEAFF,TGCAGCATAGGACAGGGGAACACTGAAGCTTTCTTT
.,TRBJ2-3,TRBV6-1,.,CVSEGGPFTQYF,TGTGTCAGCGAGGGGGGGCCTTTTACGCAGTATTTT
.,TRBJ1-2,TRBV20-1,.,CSASRRGGYTF,TGCAGTGCTAGTCGCAGGGGAGGCTACACCTTC
.,TRBJ2-3,TRBV4-1,.,CASSQIEGVSTDTQYF,TGCGCCAGCAGCCAAATAGAGGGGGTTTCGACAGATACGCAGTATTTT
.,TRBJ2-5,TRBV6-1,.,CASSPGTQQETQYF,TGTGCCAGTTCCCCCGGGACACAACAAGAGACCCAGTACTTC
.,TRBJ1-6,TRBV5-1,TRBD1,CASSLVVLDRDNSPLHF,TGCGCCAGCAGCTTGGTGGTGCTAGACAGGGATAATTCACCCCTCCACTTT
.,TRBJ2-1,TRBV19,TRBD2,CASRFTTGLAANNEQFF,TGTGCCAGTAGGTTTACAACGGGACTAGCGGCCAACAATGAGCAGTTCTTC
.,TRBJ1-5,TRBV7-2,.,CASTIGGNQPQHF,TGTGCCAGCACTATCGGAGGCAATCAGCCCCAGCATTTT
.,TRBJ2-3,TRBV9,.,CASSAQVSTDTQYF,TGTGCCAGCAGCGCACAGGTGAGCACAGATACGCAGTATTTT
few,TRBJ1-2,TRBV18,TRBD1,CASSPRRDSFYGYTF,TGTGCCAGCTCACCACGCCGGGACAGTTTCTATGGCTACACCTTC
.,TRBJ1-1,TRBV6-1,.,CASSGEGVGAFF,TGTGCCAGCAGTGGTGAGGGTGTAGGGGCTTTCTTT
.,TRBJ2-3,TRBV7-8,.,CASSLVLGGQPGVGTQYF,TGTGCCAGCAGCTTGGTTTTGGGGGGACAGCCAGGAGTGGGTACGCAGTATTTT
.,TRBJ1-1,TRBV29-1,TRBD1,CSVEVAGTGNTEAFF,TGCAGCGTTGAGGTTGCCGGGACAGGTAACACTGAAGCTTTCTTT
.,TRBJ1-6,TRBV5-4,.,CASSLTGSSYNSPLHF,TGTGCCAGCAGCTTGACAGGGAGTTCCTATAATTCACCCCTCCACTTT
.,TRBJ1-2,TRBV7-2,.,CASRRRGGSDGYTF,TGTGCCAGCAGGCGAAGGGGGGGGTCGGATGGCTACACCTTC
.,TRBJ2-7,TRBV7-9,TRBD2,CASSSGLAYEQYF,TGTGCCAGCAGCTCGGGACTAGCCTACGAGCAGTACTTC
.,TRBJ1-2,TRBV29-1,.,CSVEGRGAGNYGYTF,TGCAGCGTTGAGGGTCGGGGGGCCGGTAACTATGGCTACACCTTC
.,TRBJ1-6,TRBV4-3,TRBD1,CASSQDIPAGQGWNSPLHF,TGCGCCAGCAGCCAAGATATCCCCGCGGGACAGGGATGGAATTCACCCCTCCACTTT
.,TRBJ1-4,TRBV10-3,.,CAIRGGEGKLFF,TGTGCCATCAGGGGGGGGGAAGGAAAACTGTTTTTT
.,TRBJ2-1,TRBV6-5,.,CASSYPRAGYNEQFF,TGTGCCAGCAGTTACCCCCGGGCGGGCTACAATGAGCAGTTCTTC
once,TRBJ1-4,TRBV2,.,CASKLDEKLFF,TGTGCCAGCAAACTTGATGAAAAACTGTTTTTT
.,TRBJ1-4,TRBV30,.,CAWSQGHHGEKLFF,TGTGCCTGGAGCCAGGGCCATCACGGTGAAAAACTGTTTTTT
.,TRBJ2-7,TRBV5-4,.,CASSLSEAYGFYEQYF,TGTGCCAGCAGCTTGTCCGAGGCCTACGGTTTCTACGAGCAGTACTTC
.,TRBJ1-1,TRBV4-3,.,CASSQDRLGPEAFF,TGCGCCAGCAGCCAAGATAGGCTGGGGCCTGAAGCTTTCTTT
.,TRBJ2-2,TRBV4-3,.,CASSQVGGAGELFF,TGCGCCAGCAGCCAAGTTGGAGGGGCCGGGGAGCTGTTTTTT
once,TRBJ2-6,TRBV19,.,CASSIDQGWSGANVLTF,TGTGCCAGTAGTATCGATCAGGGTTGGTCTGGGGCCAACGTCCTGACTTTC
.,TRBJ1-1,TRBV29-1,TRBD1,CSVEGTGMLSTEAFF,TGCAGCGTTGAGGGGACAGGGATGTTGAGCACTGAAGCTTTCTTT
.,TRBJ1-3,TRBV6-6,.,CASRHSDTIYF,TGTGCCAGCAGGCACAGTGACACCATATATTTT
.,TRBJ1-1,TRBV7-9,TRBD1,CASSWTGGGTEAFF,TGTGCCAGCAGCTGGACAGGGGGCGGGACTGAAGCTTTCTTT
once,TRBJ2-3,TRBV2,TRBD1,CASSERDRVVDTQYF,TGTGCCAGCAGTGAAAGGGACAGGGTAGTAGATACGCAGTATTTT
.,TRBJ1-1,TRBV5-1,.,CASSLDNMNTEAFF,TGCGCCAGCAGCTTGGACAACATGAACACTGAAGCTTTCTTT
.,TRBJ1-3,TRBV10-3,.,CAAKPGEGGNTIYF,TGTGCCGCTAAACCAGGGGAAGGTGGAAACACCATATATTTT
once,TRBJ2-2,TRBV9,.,CASSADTGELFF,TGTGCCAGCAGCGCGGACACCGGGGAGCTGTTTTTT
.,TRBJ1-2,TRBV27,.,CASSLQGNYGYTF,TGTGCCAGCTCCTTACAGGGTAACTATGGCTACACCTTC
few,TRBJ2-4,TRBV25-1,.,CASSERGQRTNIQYF,TGTGCCAGCAGTGAACGAGGACAACGGACAAACATTCAGTACTTC
few,TRBJ1-1,TRBV27,TRBD1,CASRGTGEAFF,TGTGCCAGCAGGGGGACAGGGGAAGCTTTCTTT
.,TRBJ1-1,TRBV6-5,.,CASSYDEGAEAFF,TGTGCCAGCAGTTACGATGAGGGGGCTGAAGCTTTCTTT
.,TRBJ2-3,TRBV6-1,TRBD2,CASSEFRGTSGADTQYF,TGTGCCAGCAGTGAATTTCGTGGGACTAGCGGGGCAGATACGCAGTATTTT
.,TRBJ2-7,TRBV5-5,.,CASSLQGFPYEQYF,TGTGCCAGCAGCCTACAGGGTTTCCCCTACGAGCAGTACTTC
.,TRBJ2-6,TRBV4-3,.,CASSQDRSHSGANVLTF,TGCGCCAGCAGCCAGGACAGATCCCACTCTGGGGCCAACGTCCTGACTTTC
few,TRBJ1-6,TRBV19,TRBD1,CASSTPTGENTPLHF,TGTGCCAGTAGTACCCCGACAGGGGAGAATACACCCCTCCACTTT
.,TRBJ2-2,TRBV7-2,.,CASSLDQGTGELFF,TGTGCCAGCAGCTTAGATCAGGGGACCGGGGAGCTGTTTTTT
.,TRBJ1-1,TRBV7-9,.,CASSGWTVADTEAFF,TGTGCCAGCAGCGGATGGACAGTTGCTGACACTGAAGCTTTCTTT
.,TRBJ2-3,TRBV4-1,TRBD1,CASSQLTGEITDTQYF,TGCGCCAGCAGCCAGTTAACAGGGGAAATCACAGATACGCAGTATTTT
few,TRBJ1-4,TRBV25-1,TRBD1,CASSRQGAATNEKLFF,TGTGCCAGCAGTCGACAGGGGGCCGCAACTAATGAAAAACTGTTTTTT